This T cell receptor (beta chain) was sequenced for a study of cytomegalovirus exposure and HLA in healthy donors. General observations from the study: Reportedly, HLA-A and HLA-B alleles of most subjects were accurately predicted from TCR beta. Common viral pathogens were later found to be apparently linked to several of the most significant clusters.

In its sample, this clone was seen once. What it recognizes is unknown. Germline CDR1 ENHRY, CDR2 SYGVKD. V was pared by 5 bases and J by 3 bases, with 11 bases between. The CDR3 is made up of 13 amino acids. PCR employed 60 Vbeta and 13 Jbeta primers. Clones were read by immunoSEQ multiplex PCR, and TCRdb kept only the in-frame ones, dropping some. Counted here are about 140,000 clones, 73% occurring once; the ten biggest clones make up 1.3%. Sequencing was carried out using PBMCs. This chain links TRBV10-3 with TRBJ2-7; a possible D gene is TRBD1 (6 bases). The receptor was isolated from a woman between 40 and 55 years old in good health and CMV-seronegative. CDR3 DNA sequence: TGTGCCATCAGTCAGGACAGCGGCTACGAGCAGTACGTC. Protein sequence: CAISQDSGYEQYV.